These 3 T cell receptor beta chains came from one sample sequenced in a study of cytotoxic CD8 clonotypes in ibrutinib-treated CLL. Assay: immunoSEQ multiplex PCR; the TCRdb copy retains only in-frame clones and omits some. The table records 150,000 to 250,000 clones, around 70% of them present only once. The sequencing used PBMCs, collected after 24 months of ibrutinib treatment. The receptors were sampled from a human donor with chronic lymphocytic leukemia.

The chain employs TRBV5-4 and TRBJ2-3, with D perhaps matching TRBD2 (5 bases). The V gene lost 4 bases and the J gene lost 2 bases, with 14 bases spanning the gap. Germline V CDR1 and CDR2: SGHNT, YYREEE (reference sequence). The CDR3 covers 15 residues. DNA for the CDR3: TGTGCCAGCAGCCCTACGGGGAGACCCACAGATACGCAGTATTTT. This codes for CASSPTGRPTDTQYF.

The chain couples TRBV27 to TRBJ2-1; no reliable D call. The CDR3 spans 14 residues. Between the trimmed V and J ends, which lost 3 bases and 6 bases, there was a span of 12 bases. Germline V gene sequence: CDR1 MNHEY, CDR2 SMNVEV (reference sequence). The CDR3 sequence is CASSFIPSLNEQFF. The CDR3 bases are TGTGCCAGCAGTTTTATTCCTAGTCTCAATGAGCAGTTCTTC.

The chain links TRBV4-1 to TRBJ2-7; D perhaps matches TRBD2 (6 bases). CDR1 is MGHRA and CDR2 is YSYEKL in the germline V gene. The germline V and J ends were trimmed by 0 bases and 2 bases, with 11 bases remaining between them. The CDR3 has 15 residues. Here the CDR3 reads CASSQDGGKAYEQYF. The CDR3 DNA sequence: TGCGCCAGCAGCCAAGACGGAGGGAAGGCCTACGAGCAGTACTTC.